This TCR beta chain appears in the sequencing data of a study of blood T cell repertoires in COVID-19. At the level of the study: The United States, Italy and Spain were the sources of the acute and convalescent COVID-19 samples. T cells, B-cell-depleted T cells, or PBMCs provided the cDNA or gDNA that served as material.

The CDR3 covers 13 residues. Trimming took 5 bases from V and 4 from J, leaving 11 bases between them. Germline values: CDR1 SGHTA, CDR2 FQGTGA. As handled by the study authors: Researchers report that nucleated cell counts were estimated from reference gene primer amplification. Profiling relied on immunoSEQ multiplex PCR, and the TCRdb table lists in-frame clones only, not all of them. V, J and clone size reflect that table, while D and trimming were determined from the DNA. Of around 260,000 clones listed, 80% to 90% are singletons. The clonotype originates from a man in his thirties or forties with acute or convalescent COVID-19. Sequencing used peripheral blood. The V and J genes are TRBV7-3 and TRBJ1-2; possibly TRBD1 for D (6 bases). In nucleotides, the CDR3 is TGTGCCAGCAGCCCTGACAGGAGCTATGGCTACACCTTC. This gives the protein CASSPDRSYGYTF.